Each of the 8 T cell receptor beta chains below was sequenced from the same sample in a study of blood T cell repertoires in COVID-19. TCRdb's table, derived via immunoSEQ multiplex PCR, lists solely in-frame clones and lacks some. The table has some 150,000 clones, roughly 86% seen once. Sequencing was done on a sample of peripheral blood. The receptors originated from an older woman who had recovered from COVID-19.

The CDR3 DNA follows: TGTGCCAGCAGTTTCAGTGCAACTAATGAAAAACTGTTTTTT. Protein sequence: CASSFSATNEKLFF. The rearrangement joins TRBV28 to TRBJ1-4; no reliable D call. In germline, CDR1 is MDHEN, CDR2 SYDVKM. The V end lost 3 bases, the J end lost 0 bases, and 5 bases lay between the germline ends. The CDR3 totals 14 residues. Combining the CDR3 with reference TRBV28 and TRBJ1-4 gives the whole variable domain DVKVTQSSRYLVKRTGEKVFLECVQDMDHENMFWYRQDPGLGLRLIYFSYDVKMKEKGDIPEGYSVSREKKERFSLILESASTNQTSMYLCASSFSATNEKLFFGSGTQLSVL.

This clone was detected only a few times. The V call is TRBV27, the J call TRBJ1-1, with D possibly being TRBD1 (6 bases). This CDR3 is 13 amino acids long. In germline, CDR1 is MNHEY, CDR2 SMNVEV (reference sequence). Trimming removed 6 bases from V and 0 bases from J, with 8 bases in between. For the CDR3, the DNA is TGTGCCAGCAGAGGGGGGGTGAACACTGAAGCTTTCTTT. Translated, it gives CASRGGVNTEAFF.

This chain links TRBV5-1 with TRBJ1-4; D is unclear. The CDR3 is 13 residues long. Deletions cut 5 bases from V and 7 bases from J, with 12 bases between. The germline CDR1 and CDR2 sequences are SGHRS and YFSETQ. The CDR3 protein is CASRRGVGEKLFF. The CDR3 region has the DNA TGCGCCAGCAGACGAGGTGTGGGTGAAAAACTGTTTTTT.

Details on this clone: One end of the junction does not line up with germline, which may come from a read error. The chain carries TRBV11-2 and TRBJ2-3, with 9 bases aligning to TRBD1. This CDR3 is built from 11 residues. CDR1 SGHAT and CDR2 FQNNGV come from the germline V gene. The CDR3, as DNA: TGTGCCAGCAGCTCGACAGGGGGGCAAAGTTTT. Amino acid sequence: CASSSTGGQSF.

In nucleotides, the CDR3 is TGTGCCAGCTCACCCCTGGACAGGGCAACTTTCTATGGCTACACCTTC. Translating it yields CASSPLDRATFYGYTF. The chain combines TRBV18 with TRBJ1-2; 8 bases agree with TRBD1. This CDR3 spans 16 amino acids. Trimming cost V 3 bases and J 4 bases; bases outside gene matches: 10. Per the germline V gene, CDR1 is KGHSH and CDR2 is LQKENI.

V gene TRBV2 combines with J gene TRBJ2-2; TRBD1 might be the D (5 bases). Germline V gives CDR1 SNHLY, CDR2 FYNNEI. The CDR3 totals 12 residues. V was pared by 6 bases and J by 3 bases, with 5 bases between. The CDR3 DNA sequence: TGTGCCAGCAGACAGGACACCGGGGAGCTGTTTTTT. This translates into CASRQDTGELFF.

A single count supports this clone. The chain combines TRBV6-5 with TRBJ1-4; D not certain. The ends were cut back, 11 bases at V and 2 bases at J, with 12 bases in the middle. CDR1 MNHEY and CDR2 SVGAGI come from the germline V gene. This CDR3 contains 13 residues. The CDR3 loop is CAAAGVTNEKLFF. The CDR3 DNA sequence: TGTGCCGCGGCCGGGGTGACTAATGAAAAACTGTTTTTT.

The CDR3 bases are TGTGCCAGCAGCCGACAGGGTCCGAATGAAAAACTGTTTTTT. Translated, it gives CASSRQGPNEKLFF. The chain joins TRBV7-8 to TRBJ1-4, with 7 bases that match TRBD1. V dropped 5 bases and J dropped 5; count of bases not matched to a gene: 5. The CDR3 has 14 amino acids. Germline CDR1 and CDR2: SGHVS and FQNEAQ.